This TCR beta chain was captured by sequencing in a study of cytomegalovirus exposure and HLA in healthy donors. Germline CDR1 is SNHLY and CDR2 is FYNNEI. CDR3 size: 13 residues. V was pared by 6 bases and J by 3 bases, with 8 bases between. This PCR relied on a set of 60 Vbeta primers and 13 Jbeta primers. Sequenced by immunoSEQ multiplex PCR; TCRdb stores in-frame clones only, minus some. The sample carries around 150,000 clones, around 80% recorded once. The sequencing input was PBMCs. The chain has TRBV2 and TRBJ1-4; D remains unclear. This sequence was found in a man aged 25 to 40 in good health. The CDR3 spells CASSVEANEKLFF. In nucleotides, the CDR3 is TGTGCCAGCAGCGTAGAGGCTAATGAAAAACTGTTTTTT.